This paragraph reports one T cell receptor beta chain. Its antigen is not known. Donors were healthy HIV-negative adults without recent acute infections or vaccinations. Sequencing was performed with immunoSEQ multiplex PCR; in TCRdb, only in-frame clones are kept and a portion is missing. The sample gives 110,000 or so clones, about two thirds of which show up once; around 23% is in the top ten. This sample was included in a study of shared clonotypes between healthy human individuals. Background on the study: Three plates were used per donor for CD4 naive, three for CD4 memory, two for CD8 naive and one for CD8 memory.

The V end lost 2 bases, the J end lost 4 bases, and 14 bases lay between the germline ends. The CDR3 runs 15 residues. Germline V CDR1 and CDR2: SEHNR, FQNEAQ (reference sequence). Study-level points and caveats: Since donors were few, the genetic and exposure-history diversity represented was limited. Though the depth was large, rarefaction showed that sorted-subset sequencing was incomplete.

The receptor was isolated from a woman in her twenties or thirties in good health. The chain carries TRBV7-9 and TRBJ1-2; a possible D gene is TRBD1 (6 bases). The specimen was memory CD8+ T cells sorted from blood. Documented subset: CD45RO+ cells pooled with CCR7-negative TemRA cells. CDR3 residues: CASSLSGQPFYGYTF. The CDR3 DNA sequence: TGTGCCAGCAGCTTATCTGGACAGCCATTCTATGGCTACACCTTC. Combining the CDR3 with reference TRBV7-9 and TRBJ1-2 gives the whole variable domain DTGVSQNPRHKITKRGQNVTFRCDPISEHNRLYWYRQTLGQGPEFLTYFQNEAQLEKSRLLSDRFSAERPKGSFSTLEIQRTEQGDSAMYLCASSLSGQPFYGYTFGSGTRLTVV.